A single sample is the source of the 14 T cell receptor beta chains below, sequenced in a study of blood T cell repertoires in COVID-19. Clones were read by immunoSEQ multiplex PCR, and TCRdb kept only the in-frame ones, dropping some. This sample carries under 250,000 clones, 85% of them seen once, and the ten largest clones take approximately 9.1%. The sequenced sample consisted of PBMCs or T cells enriched from blood (not recorded which). The source of these receptors is a woman aged 50 to 60 with acute COVID-19.

The chain links TRBV6-5 to TRBJ2-1; 10 bases agree with TRBD2. The trim removed 2 bases at V and 9 bases at J, leaving 7 bases unmatched. The CDR3 runs 15 residues. The V gene's germline CDR1 is MNHEY and CDR2 SVGAGI. The CDR3 is CASSYRSSGGTEQFF. The CDR3 nucleotides are TGTGCCAGCAGTTACCGGTCTAGCGGGGGAACTGAGCAGTTCTTC.

CDR3 loop: CASSDSGMGTEAFF. In DNA form, the CDR3 reads TGTGCCAGTAGTGACTCCGGAATGGGCACTGAAGCTTTCTTT. J is TRBJ1-1 and V is TRBV19; D unresolved. The CDR3 consists of 14 residues. The germline CDR1 and CDR2 sequences are LNHDA and SQIVND (reference sequence). V lost 5 bases and J lost 4, with 14 bases in between.

The V and J genes are TRBV11-2 and TRBJ2-5, with 8 bases lining up with TRBD2. Trimming removed 8 bases from V and 10 bases from J; junction bases left unmatched: 6. This CDR3 has 11 residues. Germline CDR1 reads SGHAT; CDR2 reads FQNNGV. CDR3 loop: CASWNGGVQYF. CDR3 nucleotides: TGTGCCAGCTGGAACGGGGGGGTCCAGTACTTC.

The chain is built from TRBV3-1 (or the pseudogene TRBV3-2) and TRBJ2-1; D is unresolved. The CDR3 is made up of 13 amino acids. Per germline, CDR1 LGHDT and CDR2 YNNKEL (reference sequence). Trimming removed 3 bases from V and 6 bases from J, with 9 bases in between. CDR3 sequence reads: CASSQRLVNEQFF. The CDR3 DNA follows: TGTGCCAGCAGCCAGAGGCTAGTCAATGAGCAGTTCTTC.

The chain is built from TRBV29-1 and TRBJ1-3; D is unclear. Germline assignment: CDR1 SQVTM and CDR2 ANQGSEA. CDR3 size: 14 residues. The ends were cut back, 2 bases at V and 4 bases at J, with 12 bases in the middle. CDR3 protein: CSVEIPTRGNTIYF. The CDR3 DNA reads TGCAGCGTTGAAATCCCCACGAGGGGAAACACCATATATTTT.

V and J are TRBV30 and TRBJ1-4, with a possible D match to TRBD1 (5 bases). This CDR3 has 14 amino acids. V lost 7 bases and J lost 0, with 12 bases in between. Per the germline V gene, CDR1 is GTSNPN and CDR2 is SVGIG (reference sequence). CDR3 loop: CASDSVTTNEKLFF. CDR3 nucleotide sequence: TGTGCCTCCGACAGCGTAACAACTAATGAAAAACTGTTTTTT.

The chain carries TRBV7-2 and TRBJ1-2; D remains ambiguous. V lost 0 bases and J 4 bases, leaving 12 bases between the germline ends. CDR1 and CDR2 from the germline V gene are SGHTA and FQGNSA. This CDR3 contains 15 residues. CDR3 region: CASSLAVSGVYGYTF. CDR3 bases: TGTGCCAGCAGCTTAGCGGTTTCCGGAGTCTATGGCTACACCTTC. Full variable domain (remainder filled in from reference TRBV7-2 and TRBJ1-2): GAGVSQSPSNKVTEKGKDVELRCDPISGHTALYWYRQSLGQGLEFLIYFQGNSAPDKSGLPSDRFSAERTGGSVSTLTIQRTQQEDSAVYLCASSLAVSGVYGYTFGSGTRLTVV.

V is TRBV30 and J is TRBJ1-5; D possibly corresponds to TRBD1 (6 bases). The germline gives CDR1 GTSNPN, CDR2 SVGIG (reference sequence). Trimming stripped 0 bases from V and 1 base from J, with 16 bases between. The CDR3 extends over 17 amino acids. CDR3 region: CAWSVRRAGASNQPQHF. CDR3 DNA: TGTGCCTGGAGTGTCCGGAGGGCGGGGGCCAGCAATCAGCCCCAGCATTTT. Based on the CDR3 plus reference TRBV30 and TRBJ1-5, the full variable domain is SQTIHQWPATLVQPVGSPLSLECTVEGTSNPNLYWYRQAAGRGLQLLFYSVGIGQISSEVPQNLSASRPQDRQFILSSKKLLLSDSGFYLCAWSVRRAGASNQPQHFGDGTRLSIL.

The V gene is TRBV5-4, the J gene TRBJ1-4, with 10 bases matching TRBD1. The CDR3 contains 13 residues. V was pared by 4 bases and J by 8 bases, with 2 bases of the junction left unmatched. Germline V gives CDR1 SGHNT, CDR2 YYREEE (reference sequence). CDR3 coding DNA: TGTGCCAGCAGCAGGGACAGGGGCGAAAAACTGTTTTTT. It is translated as CASSRDRGEKLFF.

The rearrangement joins TRBV18 to TRBJ1-2, with D unclear. The CDR3 consists of 14 residues. The V end lost 3 bases, the J end lost 6 bases, and 14 bases lay between the germline ends. Germline V gene sequence: CDR1 KGHSH, CDR2 LQKENI. CDR3 residues: CASSPNTILDGYTF. The CDR3 nucleotides read TGTGCCAGCTCACCGAACACCATCCTGGATGGCTACACCTTC.

The genes are TRBV14 and TRBJ1-1; D may be TRBD1 (6 bases). Germline assignment: CDR1 SGHDN and CDR2 FVKESK. CDR3 length: 12 amino acids. With 1 base removed from V and 8 bases from J, the gap between germline ends came to 8 bases. Here the CDR3 DNA reads TGTGCCAGCAGCCAAGGGACAGCCGAAGCTTTCTTT. This gives the protein CASSQGTAEAFF.

The chain couples TRBV21-1 to TRBJ1-2; the tabulated D call, TRBD1, remains unverified against the DNA. TRBV21-1 corresponds to a pseudogene. The CDR3 has 12 residues. CDR3 residues: CASPDRNYGYTF. The CDR3 nucleotides read TGTGCCAGCCCAGACAGAAACTATGGCTACACCTTC.

The chain uses TRBV20-1 and TRBJ2-7; D unclear. This CDR3 has 11 residues. Germline CDR1 DFQATT, CDR2 SNEGSKA (reference sequence). The V gene lost 5 bases and the J gene lost 2 bases, with 7 bases spanning the gap. The CDR3 DNA sequence: TGCAGTGCTCGGTTAACCTACGAGCAGTACTTC. Amino acid sequence: CSARLTYEQYF.

This clone is a singleton in its sample. The chain joins TRBV19 to TRBJ1-5; 9 bases are a match to TRBD1. Germline V gene sequence: CDR1 LNHDA, CDR2 SQIVND (reference sequence). CDR3 size: 14 residues. V lost 6 bases to trimming and J lost 1 base; unmatched junction nucleotides: 1. CDR3 residues: CASRTGGSNQPQHF. In DNA, the CDR3 is TGTGCCAGTAGGACAGGGGGGAGCAATCAGCCCCAGCATTTT.